One sample yielded the 24 T cell receptor beta chains listed below, sequenced in a study of T cells in Graves' hyperthyroidism and ophthalmopathy. Amplification of TCR beta CDR3 regions used RNA as the template. TCR CDR3 underwent first-round RT-PCR with the HTBI primer set. Each CDR3 protein is one row after TCRdb ran MiXCR on the multiplex PCR reads. Found here are roughly 660,000 distinct CDR3 sequences, approximately 15% of them singletons; the top ten hold 15%. The sequenced material came from blood. Every receptor here comes from a man aged 50-59 years with Graves' hyperthyroidism.

This clonotype was detected ten times or more. This chain links TRBV24-1 with TRBJ1-1, with a tentative D call TRBD1 (6 bases). V shed 12 bases and J shed 0 bases, with 10 bases lying between them. The CDR3 sequence is 12 residues long. The germline CDR1 and CDR2 sequences are KGHDR and SFDVKD. CDR3 loop: CAAGAVNTEAFF. The DNA of the CDR3 is TGTGCCGCAGGGGCGGTGAACACTGAAGCTTTCTTT.

A remark on this clonotype: A much larger clone differs from this one at a single base, so this may be a read error. CDR3 bases: TGTGCCAGCAGCTTAATGGGACAGGGAAGCTACACCTTC. Its translation is CASSLMGQGSYTF. The rearrangement links TRBV7-2 to TRBJ1-2; 9 positions match TRBD1. Germline loops: CDR1 SGHTA, CDR2 FQGNSA. CDR3 length equals 13 residues. Trimming cost V 2 bases and J 9 bases; bases outside gene matches: 4.

This clonotype was counted between two and nine times. The V call is TRBV6-1, the J call TRBJ1-1, with TRBD1 identical over 8 bases. From germline, CDR1 is MNHNS and CDR2 SASEGT. The CDR3 is made up of 14 amino acids. V lost 6 bases to trimming and J lost 11 bases; unmatched junction nucleotides: 14. In nucleotides, the CDR3 is TGTGCCAGCAGCCTCCCAACACAGGGGGGGAAGGCTTTCTTT. This gives the protein CASSLPTQGGKAFF.

In this sample, this clonotype turned up many times. The chain employs TRBV11-2 and TRBJ2-7; a weak D match, TRBD2 (6 bases). Germline V lookup: CDR1 SGHAT, CDR2 FQNNGV. With 7 bases removed from V and 7 bases from J, the gap between germline ends came to 23 bases. The CDR3 length is 15 residues. The DNA of the CDR3 is TGTGCCAGCACCTCAACGGGGACTTACCTACGGGAGCAGTACTTC. It codes for CASTSTGTYLREQYF.

About this clonotype itself: The junction departs from germline at one end; a sequencing error may be responsible. In nucleotides, the CDR3 is TGTGCCCGGAGTAACGAGCGACAGGGAAATGGCTACACCTTC. The encoded protein is CARSNERQGNGYTF. The rearrangement uses TRBV30 and TRBJ1-2; 7 bases are a match to TRBD1. Germline CDR1 and CDR2: GTSNPN and SVGIG (reference sequence). The CDR3 is 14 amino acids.

This clonotype appeared many times. The chain is built from TRBV7-3 and TRBJ2-2; 10 bases fit TRBD2. This CDR3 contains 16 residues. Germline V CDR1 and CDR2: SGHTA, FQGTGA. The trim removed 6 bases at V and 1 base at J, leaving 5 bases unmatched. As DNA, the CDR3 is TGTGCCAGCAGTCCACGGACTAGCGGGAACACCGGGGAGCTGTTTTTT. Translating gives CASSPRTSGNTGELFF. The full variable domain, completed using reference TRBV7-3 and TRBJ2-2, is GAGVSQTPSNKVTEKGKYVELRCDPISGHTALYWYRQSLGQGPEFLIYFQGTGAADDSGLPNDRFFAVRPEGSVSTLKIQRTERGDSAVYLCASSPRTSGNTGELFFGEGSRLTVL.

This clonotype was counted ten times or more. V is TRBV7-9 and J is TRBJ2-7, with TRBD2 matching over 10 bases. V lost 1 base and J lost 2; bases outside the gene matches: 8. The CDR3 contains 17 residues. Germline V gives CDR1 SEHNR, CDR2 FQNEAQ (reference sequence). CDR3 amino acids: CASSLEARLAGAYEQYF. The CDR3, as DNA: TGTGCCAGCAGCTTAGAGGCGCGGCTAGCGGGAGCCTACGAGCAGTACTTC.

This clonotype has a count of ten or more. This rearrangement joins TRBV12-3 or TRBV12-4 to TRBJ2-1; TRBD1 matches 9 bases. J lost 7 bases, V lost 5 bases, and 12 bases had no gene match. CDR3 length equals 16 residues. This CDR3 is CASSRLTGGVGNEQFF. The CDR3 DNA is TGTGCCAGCAGTCGCTTAACAGGGGGCGTGGGGAATGAGCAGTTCTTC.

At least ten counts were recorded for this clonotype. The rearrangement joins TRBV6-2 or TRBV6-3 to TRBJ2-7; the match to TRBD2 covers 10 bases. Germline CDR1 is MNHEY and CDR2 is SVGEGT. The junction had 11 bases not matched to a gene; V was cut back by 6 bases and J by 0 bases. The CDR3 is made up of 17 amino acids. The CDR3 coding sequence is TGTGCCAGCAGCCCCTTCCCCGGGACTAGCGACTCCTACGAGCAGTACTTC. It specifies CASSPFPGTSDSYEQYF.

Comment on this clonotype: A much larger clone lies one base from this, so it may be a read error. The V and J genes are TRBV6-2 or TRBV6-3 and TRBJ2-1; D may be TRBD2 (6 bases). The CDR3 length is 14 residues. CDR1 and CDR2 (germline): MNHEY, SVGEGT. Trimming removed 4 bases at V and 8 bases at J, with 15 bases between. The CDR3 sequence is CASSCGVGGDEQFF. CDR3 in DNA: TGTGCCAGCAGTTGCGGGGTAGGAGGCGATGAGCAGTTCTTC.

The table lists this clonotype with a few counts. The rearrangement links TRBV5-1 to TRBJ1-2, with D possibly matching TRBD1 (6 bases). This CDR3 is 15 amino acids long. V lost 4 bases and J lost 4, with 17 bases in between. From germline, CDR1 is SGHRS and CDR2 YFSETQ. The CDR3 sequence: CASSPEGVALYGYTF. The CDR3 region has the DNA TGCGCCAGCAGCCCGGAGGGGGTGGCCCTCTATGGCTACACCTTC.

This clonotype showed up many times. The chain couples TRBV30 to TRBJ1-1; D perhaps matches TRBD1 (5 bases). The V end lost 2 bases, the J end lost 10 bases, and 11 bases lay between the germline ends. Germline CDR1 is GTSNPN and CDR2 is SVGIG (reference sequence). CDR3 size: 11 residues. The DNA for the CDR3 is TGTGCCTGGAGTCTGGACGGGGGAGCTTTCTTT. This gives the protein CAWSLDGGAFF. The full variable domain, with the rest looked up from reference TRBV30 and TRBJ1-1, is SQTIHQWPATLVQPVGSPLSLECTVEGTSNPNLYWYRQAAGRGLQLLFYSVGIGQISSEVPQNLSASRPQDRQFILSSKKLLLSDSGFYLCAWSLDGGAFFGQGTRLTVV.

This clonotype was counted many times. The V and J genes are TRBV11-2 and TRBJ2-7, with D possibly matching TRBD2 (6 bases). Trimming cost V 4 bases and J 3 bases, with 13 bases left between them. This CDR3 has 14 amino acids. Germline CDR1 SGHAT, CDR2 FQNNGV. CDR3 residues: CASSSGPTSYEQYF. CDR3 bases: TGTGCCAGCAGCTCTGGACCGACTAGCTACGAGCAGTACTTC.

There are many counts of this clonotype. The chain couples TRBV12-5 to TRBJ1-5; maybe TRBD1 (5 bases). Between the trimmed V and J ends, which lost 4 bases and 6 bases, there was a span of 22 bases. The CDR3 runs 17 residues. Per germline, CDR1 LGHNT and CDR2 FRNRAP. CDR3 residues: CASGSSEGSLGPQPQHF. CDR3 nucleotides: TGTGCTAGTGGTTCCTCGGAAGGTTCTCTGGGGCCTCAGCCCCAGCATTTT.

The chain uses TRBV28 and TRBJ2-3; D is perhaps TRBD1 (5 bases). The CDR3 is 14 amino acids. The germline gives CDR1 MDHEN, CDR2 SYDVKM. The V and J ends lost 3 bases and 2 bases respectively, with 9 bases between them. CDR3: CASSFGHLTDTQYF. CDR3 bases: TGTGCCAGCAGTTTTGGACACCTCACAGATACGCAGTATTTT.

There are a few counts of this clonotype. The V call is TRBV29-1, the J call TRBJ2-5, with 8 bases lining up with TRBD2. The germline V gene has CDR1 SQVTM and CDR2 ANQGSEA. The CDR3 sequence is 14 residues long. The J segment lost 5 bases and the V segment lost 5 bases, leaving 10 bases of the junction unmatched. CDR3 nucleotide sequence: TGCAGCGTTCCTTTAGCGGGAACGTGGGAGACCCAGTACTTC. This translates into CSVPLAGTWETQYF.

This clonotype was picked up a small number of times. V and J are TRBV28 and TRBJ2-7; TRBD2 matches at 9 bases. J gave up 2 bases and V 6 bases, and 11 bases lay outside the gene matches. The CDR3 sequence is 16 residues long. Germline V gene sequence: CDR1 MDHEN, CDR2 SYDVKM. The CDR3 region has the DNA TGTGCCAGCAGGGGGGGAGGGGCTAGCGGGACCTACGAGCAGTACTTC. Residues: CASRGGGASGTYEQYF.

This clonotype was detected ten times or more. The V and J genes are TRBV15 and TRBJ1-4, with 10 bases lining up with TRBD1. The germline gives CDR1 LNHNV, CDR2 YYDKDF (reference sequence). V lost 2 bases, J lost 8 bases, and 5 bases stayed unmatched. The CDR3 is 15 residues long. CDR3 DNA: TGTGCCACCAGCAGAAAGACAGGGGGCGCGGAAAAACTGTTTTTT. Its protein is CATSRKTGGAEKLFF.

This clonotype showed up just a few times. V usage is TRBV9 and J usage is TRBJ2-7, with 8 bases fitting TRBD1. Germline CDR1 SGDLS, CDR2 YYNGEE. There are 16 residues in the CDR3. The V segment lost 0 bases and the J segment 3 bases; nucleotides outside the gene matches: 8. The CDR3: CASSVGPDRAFYEQYF. CDR3 DNA sequence: TGTGCCAGCAGCGTAGGACCGGACAGGGCTTTCTACGAGCAGTACTTC.

This sequence joins TRBV18 and TRBJ2-3; a weak D match, TRBD2 (5 bases). The CDR3 is 13 residues long. V lost 7 bases, J lost 1 base, and 9 bases lay in between. The germline gives CDR1 KGHSH, CDR2 LQKENI. This CDR3 reads CASFEGGTDTQYF. For the CDR3, the DNA is TGTGCCAGCTTCGAGGGAGGCACAGATACGCAGTATTTT.

This clonotype occurred many times. This sequence joins TRBV28 and TRBJ2-1; D gene unclear. This CDR3 has 13 amino acids. Germline V gene lookup returns CDR1 MDHEN and CDR2 SYDVKM. Deletions cut 3 bases from V and 8 bases from J, with 11 bases between. The CDR3 is CASSFPRMDEQFF. CDR3 DNA: TGTGCCAGCAGTTTCCCACGTATGGATGAGCAGTTCTTC.

This clonotype was seen only a few times. A much larger clonotype is one base distant, so this may be a read error. The J gene is TRBJ2-1, the V gene TRBV9; 9 positions agree with TRBD1. The CDR3 is made up of 14 amino acids. The germline V gene has CDR1 SGDLS and CDR2 YYNGEE. Written as DNA, the CDR3 is TGTGCCAGCAGCGCCACCGGGACAGGGCGTGAGCAGTGCTTC. Residues: CASSATGTGREQCF.

Many counts were recorded for this clonotype. The rearrangement links TRBV5-5 to TRBJ1-4, with no clear D. The CDR3 has 15 amino acids. The germline V and J ends were trimmed by 3 bases and 8 bases, with 17 bases remaining between them. Germline CDR1 SGHKS, CDR2 YYEKEE (reference sequence). CDR3: CASSSPVLEWEKLFF. The CDR3 region has the DNA TGTGCCAGCAGCTCCCCTGTCCTGGAGTGGGAAAAACTGTTTTTT.

This clonotype has ten or more counts. The chain carries TRBV27 and TRBJ1-1; D remains ambiguous. There are 14 residues in the CDR3. Trimming stripped 1 base from V and 4 bases from J, with 10 bases between. Germline V gives CDR1 MNHEY, CDR2 SMNVEV (reference sequence). Here the CDR3 DNA reads TGTGCCAGCAGTTTATGGGTGGCGGGCACTGAAGCTTTCTTT. Encoded protein: CASSLWVAGTEAFF.